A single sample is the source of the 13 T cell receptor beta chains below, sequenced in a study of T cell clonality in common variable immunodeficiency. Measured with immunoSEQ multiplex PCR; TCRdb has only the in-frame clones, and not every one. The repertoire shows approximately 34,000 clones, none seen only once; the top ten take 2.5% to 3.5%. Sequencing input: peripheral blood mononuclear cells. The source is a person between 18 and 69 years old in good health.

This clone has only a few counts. The CDR3 bases that were read are TGTGCCAGCAGCGCCCGACTAGGAGGCAATGAG. Its translation: CASSARLGGNE. The CDR3, in full, reads CASSARLGGNEQFF. This rearrangement joins TRBV7-2 to TRBJ2-1; TRBD2 might be the D (6 bases). Coverage ceases 3 residues before the CDR3 finishes, and the germline J gene fills in the end. CDR3 size: 14 residues. V shed 5 bases and J shed 6 bases, with 14 bases lying between them. In germline, CDR1 is SGHTA, CDR2 FQGNSA. Complete variable domain (other parts from reference TRBV7-2 and TRBJ2-1): GAGVSQSPSNKVTEKGKDVELRCDPISGHTALYWYRQSLGQGLEFLIYFQGNSAPDKSGLPSDRFSAERTGGSVSTLTIQRTQQEDSAVYLCASSARLGGNEQFFGPGTRLTVL.

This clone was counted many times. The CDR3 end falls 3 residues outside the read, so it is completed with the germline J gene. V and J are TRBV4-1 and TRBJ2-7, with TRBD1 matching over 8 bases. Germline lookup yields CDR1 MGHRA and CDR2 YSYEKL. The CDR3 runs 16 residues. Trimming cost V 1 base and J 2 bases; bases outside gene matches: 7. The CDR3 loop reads CASSQAATGVAYEQYF. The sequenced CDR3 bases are TGCGCCAGCAGCCAAGCGGCGACAGGGGTTGCCTACGAG.

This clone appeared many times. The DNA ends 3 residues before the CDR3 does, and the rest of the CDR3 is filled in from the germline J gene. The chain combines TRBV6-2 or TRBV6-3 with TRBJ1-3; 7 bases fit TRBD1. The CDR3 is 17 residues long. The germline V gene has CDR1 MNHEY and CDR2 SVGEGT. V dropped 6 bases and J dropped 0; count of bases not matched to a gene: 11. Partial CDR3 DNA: TGTGCCAGCAGGCATCCGGGACAGAAGAGCTCTGGAAACACC. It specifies CASRHPGQKSSGNT. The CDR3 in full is CASRHPGQKSSGNTIYF.

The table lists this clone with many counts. The CDR3 loop is CASSPETGGTYEQYF. The covered CDR3 bases are TGTGCCAGCAGCCCCGAGACAGGGGGCACCTACGAG. The chain has TRBV7-6 and TRBJ2-7, with 10 bases matching TRBD1. The CDR3 is cut off 3 residues early in the read; its end comes from the germline J gene. J gave up 2 bases and V 5 bases, and 6 bases lay outside the gene matches. The germline V gene has CDR1 SGHVS and CDR2 FNYEAQ. CDR3 length: 15 residues.

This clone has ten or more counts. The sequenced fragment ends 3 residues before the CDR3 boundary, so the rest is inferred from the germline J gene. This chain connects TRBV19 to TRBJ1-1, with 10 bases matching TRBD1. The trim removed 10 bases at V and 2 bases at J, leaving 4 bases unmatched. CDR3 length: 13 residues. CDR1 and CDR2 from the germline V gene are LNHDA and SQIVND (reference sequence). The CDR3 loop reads CATKTGGNTEAFF. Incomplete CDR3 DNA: TGTGCCACTAAGACAGGGGGCAACACTGAA. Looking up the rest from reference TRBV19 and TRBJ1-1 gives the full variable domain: DGGITQSPKYLFRKEGQNVTLSCEQNLNHDAMYWYRQDPGQGLRLIYYSQIVNDFQKGDIAEGYSVSREKKESFPLTVTSAQKNPTAFYLCATKTGGNTEAFFGQGTRLTVV.

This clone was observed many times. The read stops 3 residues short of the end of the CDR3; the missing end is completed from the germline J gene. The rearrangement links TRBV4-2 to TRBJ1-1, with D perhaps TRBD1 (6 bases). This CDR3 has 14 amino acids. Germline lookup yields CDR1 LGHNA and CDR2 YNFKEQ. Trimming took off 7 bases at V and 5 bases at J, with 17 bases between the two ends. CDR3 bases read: TGTGCCAGCACAATTACTGATAGGGGGACTGAA. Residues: CASTITDRGTE. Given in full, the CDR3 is CASTITDRGTEAFF.

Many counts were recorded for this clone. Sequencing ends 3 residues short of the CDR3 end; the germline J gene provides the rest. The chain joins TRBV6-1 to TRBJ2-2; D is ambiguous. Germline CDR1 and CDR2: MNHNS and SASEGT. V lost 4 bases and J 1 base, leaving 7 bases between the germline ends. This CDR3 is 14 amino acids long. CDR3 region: CASSVPRNTGELFF. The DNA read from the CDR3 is TGTGCCAGCAGTGTCCCCAGGAACACCGGGGAG.

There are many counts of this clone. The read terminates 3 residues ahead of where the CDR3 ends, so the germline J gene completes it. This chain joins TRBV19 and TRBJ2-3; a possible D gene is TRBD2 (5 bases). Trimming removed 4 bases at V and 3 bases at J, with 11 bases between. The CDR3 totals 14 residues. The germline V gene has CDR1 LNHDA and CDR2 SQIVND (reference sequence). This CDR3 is CASSRLAETDTQYF. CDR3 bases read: TGTGCCAGTAGTAGGCTAGCTGAGACAGATACG.

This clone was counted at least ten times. The sequenced part of the CDR3 DNA is TGTGCCAGCTCACCTCGGACTAGCGGGGCTCGAACCGGGGAG. Protein product: CASSPRTSGARTGE. The whole CDR3 sequence is CASSPRTSGARTGELFF. The J gene is TRBJ2-2, the V gene TRBV18; 12 bases align to TRBD2. The read comes to an end 3 residues before the CDR3 does, leaving the germline J gene to fill in the end. This CDR3 region has 17 residues. Germline V gene lookup returns CDR1 KGHSH and CDR2 LQKENI. V dropped 3 bases and J dropped 5; count of bases not matched to a gene: 7.

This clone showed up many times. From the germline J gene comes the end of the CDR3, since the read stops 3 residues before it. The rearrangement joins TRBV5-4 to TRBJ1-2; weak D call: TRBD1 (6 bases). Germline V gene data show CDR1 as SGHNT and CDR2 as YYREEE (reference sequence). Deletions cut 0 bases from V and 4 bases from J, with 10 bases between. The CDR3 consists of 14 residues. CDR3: CASSLVGGPYGYTF. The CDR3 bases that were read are TGTGCCAGCAGCTTGGTAGGGGGTCCCTATGGC.

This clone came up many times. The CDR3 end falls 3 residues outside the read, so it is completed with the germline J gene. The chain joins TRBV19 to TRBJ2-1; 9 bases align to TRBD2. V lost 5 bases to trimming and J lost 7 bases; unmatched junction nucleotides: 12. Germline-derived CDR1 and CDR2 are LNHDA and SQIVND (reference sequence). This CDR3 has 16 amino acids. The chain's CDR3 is CASSPQSGRIGNEQFF. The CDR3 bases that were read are TGTGCCAGTAGTCCGCAAAGCGGGAGGATTGGGAATGAG.

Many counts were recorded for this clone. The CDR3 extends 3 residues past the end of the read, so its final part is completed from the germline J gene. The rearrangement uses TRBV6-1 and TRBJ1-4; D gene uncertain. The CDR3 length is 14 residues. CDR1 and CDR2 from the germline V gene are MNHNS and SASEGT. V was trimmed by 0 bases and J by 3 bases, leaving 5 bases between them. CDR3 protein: CASSEARANEKLFF. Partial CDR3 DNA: TGTGCCAGCAGTGAAGCTCGGGCTAATGAAAAA.

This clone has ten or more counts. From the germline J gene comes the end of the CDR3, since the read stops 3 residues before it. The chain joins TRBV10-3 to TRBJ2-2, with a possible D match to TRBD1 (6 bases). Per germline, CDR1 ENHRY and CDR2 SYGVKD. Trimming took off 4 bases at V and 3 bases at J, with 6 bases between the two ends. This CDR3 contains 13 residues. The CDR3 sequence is CAISGTDTGELFF. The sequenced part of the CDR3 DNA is TGTGCCATCAGTGGGACAGACACCGGGGAG.